The 19 T cell receptor beta chains listed next were all sequenced from one sample in a study of shared clonotypes between healthy human individuals. Using immunoSEQ multiplex PCR, the repertoire was profiled, and TCRdb retains in-frame clones only, with some absent. Seen here are approximately 2,300,000 clones, less than 95% observed once, and the top ten hold around 0.4%. The sequencing sample was made of naive CD4+ T cells from PBMCs. Described subset: CD45RA+ positively selected. The receptor set was obtained from a man aged 18 to 35 in good health. Some clones in this sample may be carry-over from other donors' samples.

The chain combines TRBV4-3 with TRBJ2-3, with 10 bases fitting TRBD2. V trimming: 5 bases; J trimming: 2 bases; junction bases outside the gene matches: 7. The CDR3 length is 16 residues. Germline loops: CDR1 LGHNA, CDR2 YSLEER. The CDR3 here is CASSSWTSGLTDTQYF. For the CDR3, the DNA is TGCGCCAGCAGCTCCTGGACTAGCGGCCTCACAGATACGCAGTATTTT.

The genes are TRBV4-2 and TRBJ1-2, with D possibly TRBD1 on 6 matching bases. The V end lost 1 base, the J end lost 4 bases, and 16 bases lay between the germline ends. The CDR3 length is 16 residues. Germline-derived CDR1 and CDR2 are LGHNA and YNFKEQ. CDR3 protein: CASSQGGQLGRYGYTF. The CDR3 bases are TGTGCCAGCAGCCAAGGGGGGCAGTTGGGTCGCTATGGCTACACCTTC.

For this clone: The identical CDR3 is also encoded by other nucleotide sequences in the sample. The chain links TRBV29-1 to TRBJ2-7; the match to TRBD1 covers 7 bases. The V and J ends lost 6 bases and 5 bases, in that order; junction bases with no gene match: 7. Germline V gene data show CDR1 as SQVTM and CDR2 as ANQGSEA. The CDR3 contains 12 residues. The CDR3 loop is CSVHRGWNEQYF. CDR3 nucleotides: TGCAGCGTCCACAGGGGATGGAACGAGCAGTACTTC.

This sequence joins TRBV7-9 and TRBJ1-1, with D unresolved. The V and J ends lost 5 bases and 3 bases respectively, with 13 bases between them. Per the germline V gene, CDR1 is SEHNR and CDR2 is FQNEAQ (reference sequence). This CDR3 has 14 residues. The DNA of the CDR3 is TGTGCCAGCAGCGAAATTCTGTTCGACACTGAAGCTTTCTTT. It translates to CASSEILFDTEAFF. Complete variable domain (other parts from reference TRBV7-9 and TRBJ1-1): DTGVSQNPRHKITKRGQNVTFRCDPISEHNRLYWYRQTLGQGPEFLTYFQNEAQLEKSRLLSDRFSAERPKGSFSTLEIQRTEQGDSAMYLCASSEILFDTEAFFGQGTRLTVV.

The rearrangement uses TRBV15 and TRBJ2-7; the match to TRBD2 covers 8 bases. Germline lookup yields CDR1 LNHNV and CDR2 YYDKDF (reference sequence). V lost 0 bases to trimming and J lost 1 base; unmatched junction nucleotides: 5. The CDR3 is 16 residues long. As DNA, the CDR3 is TGTGCCACCAGCAGAGATGAGCGGGAGCTGTCCTACGAGCAGTACTTC. It is translated as CATSRDERELSYEQYF.

J is TRBJ1-4 and V is TRBV9, with a tentative D call TRBD1 (6 bases). Trimming left V 3 bases short and J 3 bases short, with 12 bases between. This CDR3 has 15 amino acids. CDR1 is SGDLS and CDR2 is YYNGEE in the germline V gene. The CDR3 spells CASSAGGGPNEKLFF. DNA of the CDR3: TGTGCCAGCAGCGCTGGGGGGGGGCCTAATGAAAAACTGTTTTTT.

This chain uses TRBV9 with TRBJ1-2, with a possible D match to TRBD1 (6 bases). CDR1 and CDR2 from the germline V gene are SGDLS and YYNGEE. The CDR3 contains 14 residues. Between the trimmed V and J ends, which lost 1 base and 3 bases, there was a span of 10 bases. CDR3: CASSVTGKDYGYTF. CDR3 coding DNA: TGTGCCAGCAGCGTAACAGGGAAGGACTATGGCTACACCTTC.

The chain recombines TRBV27 with TRBJ2-2; 8 positions match TRBD1. With V trimmed by 5 bases and J by 5 bases, 7 bases remained unmatched. Germline CDR1 is MNHEY and CDR2 is SMNVEV (reference sequence). This CDR3 is built from 15 residues. The CDR3 DNA reads as TGTGCCAGCAGTCCCCCCAGGGGGCTGACCGGGGAGCTGTTTTTT. Protein product: CASSPPRGLTGELFF.

This rearrangement joins TRBV28 to TRBJ2-7; 10 bases align to TRBD1. V lost 10 bases, J lost 2 bases, and 8 bases stayed unmatched. The CDR3 is 14 amino acids. The germline V gene has CDR1 MDHEN and CDR2 SYDVKM. The CDR3 sequence is CATQTGGFAYEQYF. CDR3 in DNA: TGTGCCACGCAGACAGGGGGCTTCGCCTACGAGCAGTACTTC.

This clone was found once. This rearrangement joins TRBV5-1 to TRBJ2-7; D is possibly TRBD1 (5 bases). Germline values: CDR1 SGHRS, CDR2 YFSETQ. The CDR3 extends over 12 amino acids. V dropped 2 bases and J dropped 5 bases, with 8 bases sitting between them. The CDR3: CASSFRGNEQYF. The DNA for the CDR3 is TGCGCCAGCAGCTTTAGGGGAAACGAGCAGTACTTC.

The chain recombines TRBV2 with TRBJ1-1; the D is unclear. The V and J ends lost 8 bases and 6 bases respectively, with 19 bases between them. The V gene's germline CDR1 is SNHLY and CDR2 FYNNEI. This CDR3 spans 14 amino acids. Here the CDR3 DNA reads TGTGCCAGCGACGTCAGGCGCATTGGATCTGAAGCTTTCTTT. Protein: CASDVRRIGSEAFF.

The CDR3 region has the DNA TGCGCCAGCAGCTTGGGGGAGGGTATTGAAGCTTTCTTT. This encodes CASSLGEGIEAFF. The chain combines TRBV5-1 with TRBJ1-1; D remains unclear. Germline CDR1 is SGHRS and CDR2 is YFSETQ. The CDR3 consists of 13 residues. V was pared by 0 bases and J by 7 bases, with 10 bases between.

This chain uses TRBV6-1 with TRBJ2-5, with a tentative D call TRBD1 (6 bases). Germline-derived CDR1 and CDR2 are MNHNS and SASEGT. V lost 6 bases, J lost 3 bases, and 17 bases lay in between. CDR3 length: 15 residues. This chain's CDR3 is CASSDTGLAEETQYF. Written as DNA, the CDR3 is TGTGCCAGCAGCGATACAGGGTTGGCAGAAGAGACCCAGTACTTC.

The chain combines TRBV2 with TRBJ2-7; TRBD2 matches 7 bases. The junction had 9 bases not matched to a gene; V was cut back by 5 bases and J by 5 bases. CDR3 length equals 14 residues. CDR1 is SNHLY, CDR2 FYNNEI, per germline. CDR3 DNA sequence: TGTGCCAGCAGTCCACAGCGGGAATACGACGAGCAGTACTTC. Amino acids: CASSPQREYDEQYF. The full variable domain, with the rest looked up from reference TRBV2 and TRBJ2-7, is EPEVTQTPSHQVTQMGQEVILRCVPISNHLYFYWYRQILGQKVEFLVSFYNNEISEKSEIFDDQFSVERPDGSNFTLKIRSTKLEDSAMYFCASSPQREYDEQYFGPGTRLTVT.

The sample holds one count of this clone. The chain combines TRBV5-1 with TRBJ2-7; weak D call: TRBD2 (5 bases). Between the trimmed V and J ends, which lost 0 bases and 6 bases, there was a span of 13 bases. The CDR3 covers 14 residues. The germline gives CDR1 SGHRS, CDR2 YFSETQ. The CDR3 here is CASSLDREGSEQYF. The DNA for the CDR3 is TGCGCCAGCAGCTTGGATAGGGAAGGGAGCGAGCAGTACTTC.

The chain carries TRBV7-3 and TRBJ1-1; 7 bases are a match to TRBD1. J gave up 2 bases and V 5 bases, and 5 bases lay outside the gene matches. The CDR3 runs 14 residues. Looked up from germline, CDR1 is SGHTA and CDR2 is FQGTGA. The CDR3: CASSPRTGNTEAFF. The CDR3 DNA is TGTGCCAGCAGCCCCAGGACAGGCAACACTGAAGCTTTCTTT.

This clone has just one count. The gene calls are TRBV5-1 and TRBJ2-3; D possibly corresponds to TRBD2 (5 bases). Per the germline V gene, CDR1 is SGHRS and CDR2 is YFSETQ. The V gene lost 4 bases and the J gene lost 4 bases, with 13 bases spanning the gap. The length of the CDR3 is 14 residues. The CDR3 DNA is TGCGCCAGCAGCCCGGGCGGCGGGCCAGATACGCAGTATTTT. Translating gives CASSPGGGPDTQYF. Supplemented by reference TRBV5-1 and TRBJ2-3, the full variable domain reads KAGVTQTPRYLIKTRGQQVTLSCSPISGHRSVSWYQQTPGQGLQFLFEYFSETQRNKGNFPGRFSGRQFSNSRSEMNVSTLELGDSALYLCASSPGGGPDTQYFGPGTRLTVL.

The rearrangement uses TRBV4-1 and TRBJ2-5; D could derive from TRBD1 or TRBD2 (6 bases each). Trimming stripped 0 bases from V and 9 bases from J, with 17 bases between. The CDR3 loop spans 15 amino acids. CDR1 and CDR2 from the germline V gene are MGHRA and YSYEKL. The CDR3 loop reads CASSQDQRGLPAQYF. CDR3 nucleotides: TGCGCCAGCAGCCAAGATCAACGGGGGCTCCCGGCCCAGTACTTC.

As to this clone: Other nucleotide sequences from this sample produce the same CDR3. The chain uses TRBV28 and TRBJ1-2; D remains ambiguous. Germline V gene sequence: CDR1 MDHEN, CDR2 SYDVKM. CDR3 length equals 13 residues. Trimming removed 6 bases from V and 6 bases from J, with 14 bases in between. CDR3 in amino acids: CASSPPPRDGYTF. The CDR3 DNA is TGTGCCAGCAGCCCGCCCCCCCGAGATGGCTACACCTTC.